This T cell receptor beta chain was identified in a study of blood T cell repertoires in COVID-19 (dated by TCRdb to about 2020). The study in broad terms: Collaborator samples came from the United States, Italy and Spain and covered acute and convalescent phases of COVID-19. The prospective study material was composed of cDNA or gDNA derived from T cells, B-cell-depleted T cells, or PBMCs. Subjects who had been exposed to COVID-19, were actively infected with it, or had recovered from it provided the deeply sampled blood TCRbeta repertoires that made up the dataset. The repertoires were released in a freely available public database intended as a resource for research on the immune response to SARS-CoV-2. The samples were drawn from the first 160 participants of the ongoing ImmuneRACE study and from 1,200 or so subjects provided by 6 global collaborators. The sample metadata nearly always contained a de-identified subject ID, COVID-19 status, age in years and sex. Where available, HLA class I and class II types were obtained from metadata supplied by the sample provider rather than from assay-based typing. The paper's findings and limits, for the study overall: The quantity of clinical and demographic metadata differed by source and by participant and was supplied without curation.

As to this clone: It lacks a known antigen. Per-base quality was not reported, and no clone a single base away is much larger than it.

Germline trimming amounts to 3 bases on V and 0 bases on J, with 7 as the count of junction bases outside the gene matches. The CDR1 and CDR2 encoded by the germline V gene are SGHRS and YFSETQ. The CDR3 measures 17 amino acids from cysteine to phenylalanine. The CDR3 DNA has 51 bases and is translated from base 1. Collaborating institutions collected whole blood in K2EDTA tubes following their own protocols. For TCRbeta analysis, collaborator samples were shipped as frozen whole blood, as isolated PBMCs, or as DNA extracted from either sample type. The immunoSEQ Assay, a bias-controlled multiplex PCR, was used to amplify TCRbeta CDR3 regions from genomic DNA. As for how the authors treated the data: Nucleated cell counts per sample were estimated from amplification of reference gene primers within the assay. To quantify the absolute abundance of each unique TCRbeta CDR3 rearrangement, sequence reads were collapsed and filtered. For each sample, productive Simpson clonality was calculated as the square root of Simpson's diversity index across productive rearrangements. TCRdb provides this immuneACCESS table in a form limited to in-frame rearrangements. Some clones are lacking; in checked studies, under half of them reflect an unresolved V gene, and why the rest are absent is not known. D and trimming come from the DNA, and the V and J calls and clone size come from that table. Across this sample there are around 170,000 clones, with around 88% seen only once. More than 3.5% of the sample is in the top ten clones.

Input material: peripheral blood. The V and J segments used are TRBV5-1 and TRBJ1-3; 9 central bases correspond to TRBD1. This TCR came from a woman aged 25 to 39 with acute or convalescent COVID-19. Here the CDR3 is given as CASSSQGQGLSGNTIYF. The DNA is as follows: TGCGCCAGCAGCTCTCAGGGACAGGGTCTCTCTGGAAACACCATATATTTT.